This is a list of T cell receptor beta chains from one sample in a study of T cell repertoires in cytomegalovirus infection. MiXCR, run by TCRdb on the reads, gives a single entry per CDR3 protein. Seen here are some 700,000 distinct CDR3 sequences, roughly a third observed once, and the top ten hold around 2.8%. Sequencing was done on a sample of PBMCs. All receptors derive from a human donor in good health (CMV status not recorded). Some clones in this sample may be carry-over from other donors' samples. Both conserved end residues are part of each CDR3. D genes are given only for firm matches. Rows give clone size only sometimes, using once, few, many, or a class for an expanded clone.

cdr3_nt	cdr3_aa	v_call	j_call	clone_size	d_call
TGTGCCAGCTTTCGGGGCCTGGATATGGGCACTGAAGCTTTCTTT	CASFRGLDMGTEAFF	TRBV6-5	TRBJ1-1	.	.
TGTGCCAGCAGTGGGGTTCAAAAGGTGGGCCGCGGACCCCTGTCGGATTCACCCCTCCACTTT	CASSGVQKVGRGPLSDSPLHF	TRBV25-1	TRBJ1-6	.	.
TGTGCCAGCAGTCCCTGGACAGGGGGCGCTGGACAATACAATGAGCAGTTCTTC	CASSPWTGGAGQYNEQFF	TRBV28	TRBJ2-1	few	TRBD1
TGTGCCAGCAGCCCGGAAGGCCGTCAATACAATGAGCAGTTCTTC	CASSPEGRQYNEQFF	TRBV3-1	TRBJ2-1	.	.
TGTGCCAGCAGCTTAGGGCCTGGAAACGAGCAGTACTTC	CASSLGPGNEQYF	TRBV7-2	TRBJ2-7	few	.
TGCAGCTGGAAAGGACAGGGTCAAGAGACCCAGTACTTC	CSWKGQGQETQYF	TRBV29-1	TRBJ2-5	few	TRBD1
TGTGCCAGAAGTTTACGGGTTCAAGAGACCCGGTACTTC	CARSLRVQETRYF	TRBV27	TRBJ2-5	.	.
TGCGCCAGCAGCTCGGCGGAGACCTACGAGCAGTACTTC	CASSSAETYEQYF	TRBV5-1	TRBJ2-7	.	.
TGTGCCAGCAGATCCAACGGGGAGCTGTTTTTT	CASRSNGELFF	TRBV6-1	TRBJ2-2	.	.
TGTGCCACCAGCAGAAAGGACAGGGTAGCGACCAAGTACTTC	CATSRKDRVATKYF	TRBV15	TRBJ2-5	.	TRBD1
TGTGCCAGCGGTCCGGTGGGGTGGGATGAGCAGTTCTTC	CASGPVGWDEQFF	TRBV27	TRBJ2-1	.	.